One TCR beta chain is described in this entry. Its specificity is unknown. These data come from a study of cytomegalovirus exposure and HLA in healthy donors. General study points: Specificity of three CMV-associated chains for CMV antigens was verified in vitro.

PCR involved 60 Vbeta and 13 Jbeta primers. Some clones are missing from TCRdb's copy, which holds only in-frame ones; the method was immunoSEQ multiplex PCR. The sample records more than 110,000 clones, 80% being singletons. This CDR3 region has 16 residues. After removal of 0 bases from V and 1 base from J, the junction contained 5 bases not matched to a gene. The germline V gene encodes CDR1 SEHNR and CDR2 FQNEAQ (reference sequence). This TCR derives from a man in his fifties or sixties in good health and CMV-seronegative. This chain uses TRBV7-9 with TRBJ1-1; TRBD1 matches 7 bases. The sequenced sample was PBMCs. CDR3 sequence: CASSLAQGDGNTEAFF. The CDR3 DNA reads as TGTGCCAGCAGCTTAGCCCAGGGGGATGGGAACACTGAAGCTTTCTTT.